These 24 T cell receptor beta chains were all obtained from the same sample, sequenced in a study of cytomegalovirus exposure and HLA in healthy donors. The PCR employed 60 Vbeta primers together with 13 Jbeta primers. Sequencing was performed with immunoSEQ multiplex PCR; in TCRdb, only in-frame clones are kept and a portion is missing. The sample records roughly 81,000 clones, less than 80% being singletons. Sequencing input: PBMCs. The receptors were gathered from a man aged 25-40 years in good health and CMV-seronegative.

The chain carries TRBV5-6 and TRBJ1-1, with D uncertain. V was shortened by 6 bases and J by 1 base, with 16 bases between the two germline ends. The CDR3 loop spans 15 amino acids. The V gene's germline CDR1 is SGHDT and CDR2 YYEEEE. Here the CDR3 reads CASTETSGPNTEAFF. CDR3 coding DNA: TGTGCCAGCACCGAGACCTCGGGTCCGAACACTGAAGCTTTCTTT.

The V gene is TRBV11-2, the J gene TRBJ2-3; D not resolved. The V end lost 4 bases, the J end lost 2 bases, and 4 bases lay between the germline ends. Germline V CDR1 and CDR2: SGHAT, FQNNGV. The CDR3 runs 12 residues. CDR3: CASSSNTDTQYF. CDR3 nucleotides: TGTGCCAGCAGCTCTAACACAGATACGCAGTATTTT.

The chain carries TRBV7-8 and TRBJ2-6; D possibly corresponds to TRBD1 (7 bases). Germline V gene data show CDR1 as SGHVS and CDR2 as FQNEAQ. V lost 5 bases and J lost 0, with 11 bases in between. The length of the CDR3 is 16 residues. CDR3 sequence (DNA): TGTGCCAGCAGCGCGGGACAGAGCTCTGGGGCCAACGTCCTGACTTTC. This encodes CASSAGQSSGANVLTF.

CDR3 in DNA: TGCGCCAGCAGTCTGGCTAGCGGTAACAATGAGCAGTTCTTC. Its protein is CASSLASGNNEQFF. This chain joins TRBV5-1 and TRBJ2-1, with 7 bases aligning to TRBD2. This CDR3 region has 14 residues. V was clipped by 5 bases and J by 5 bases; unmatched bases: 7. Germline V CDR1 and CDR2: SGHRS, YFSETQ.

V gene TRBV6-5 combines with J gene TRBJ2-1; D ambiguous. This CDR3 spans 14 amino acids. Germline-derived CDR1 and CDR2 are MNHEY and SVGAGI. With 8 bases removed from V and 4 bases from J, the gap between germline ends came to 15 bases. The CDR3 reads CASCNPLRYNEQFF. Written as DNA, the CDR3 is TGTGCCAGCTGTAACCCCCTAAGATACAATGAGCAGTTCTTC.

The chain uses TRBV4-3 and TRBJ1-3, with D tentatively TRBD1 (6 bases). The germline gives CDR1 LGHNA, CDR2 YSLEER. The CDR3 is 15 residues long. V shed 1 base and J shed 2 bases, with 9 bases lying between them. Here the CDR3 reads CASSQGGGAGNTIYF. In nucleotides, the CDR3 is TGCGCCAGCAGCCAAGGAGGGGGGGCTGGAAACACCATATATTTT.

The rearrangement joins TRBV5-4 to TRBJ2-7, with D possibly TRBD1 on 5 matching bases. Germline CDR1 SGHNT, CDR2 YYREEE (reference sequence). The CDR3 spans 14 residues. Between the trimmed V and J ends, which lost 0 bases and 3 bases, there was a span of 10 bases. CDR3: CASSLDPGNYEQYF. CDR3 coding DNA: TGTGCCAGCAGCTTGGATCCAGGGAACTACGAGCAGTACTTC.

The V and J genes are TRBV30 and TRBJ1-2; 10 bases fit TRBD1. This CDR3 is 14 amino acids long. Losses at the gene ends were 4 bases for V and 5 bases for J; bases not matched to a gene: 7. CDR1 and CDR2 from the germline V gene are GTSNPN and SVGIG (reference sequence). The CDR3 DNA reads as TGTGCCTGGAAGAACACGGACAGGGGGTATGGCTACACCTTC. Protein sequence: CAWKNTDRGYGYTF.

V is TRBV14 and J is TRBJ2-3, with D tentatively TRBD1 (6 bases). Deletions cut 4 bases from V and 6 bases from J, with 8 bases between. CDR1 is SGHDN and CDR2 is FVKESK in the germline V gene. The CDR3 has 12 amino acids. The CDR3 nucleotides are TGTGCCAGCAGCCCAGGGGTGGATACGCAGTATTTT. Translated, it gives CASSPGVDTQYF.

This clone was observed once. The CDR3 DNA reads as TGTGCCACCAGCAGAGCGCGGGGTATAGGCACCGGGGAGCTGTTTTTT. Its translation: CATSRARGIGTGELFF. This chain joins TRBV15 and TRBJ2-2, with a weak D call TRBD2 (6 bases). The germline V gene encodes CDR1 LNHNV and CDR2 YYDKDF (reference sequence). This CDR3 contains 16 residues. The V and J ends lost 1 base and 4 bases respectively, with 13 bases between them.

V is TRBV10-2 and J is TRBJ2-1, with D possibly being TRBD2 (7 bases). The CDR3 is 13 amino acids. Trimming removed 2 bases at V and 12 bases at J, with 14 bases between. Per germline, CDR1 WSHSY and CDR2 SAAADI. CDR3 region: CASSERGGGTQFF. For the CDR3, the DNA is TGCGCCAGCAGTGAGAGGGGGGGTGGGACGCAGTTCTTC.

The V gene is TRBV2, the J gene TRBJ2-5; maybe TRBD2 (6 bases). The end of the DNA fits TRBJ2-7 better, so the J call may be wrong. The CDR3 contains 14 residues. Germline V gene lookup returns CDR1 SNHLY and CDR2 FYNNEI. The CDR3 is CASKGGNFNYEQYF. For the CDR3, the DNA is TGTGCCAGCAAGGGCGGGAACTTTAACTACGAGCAGTACTTC.

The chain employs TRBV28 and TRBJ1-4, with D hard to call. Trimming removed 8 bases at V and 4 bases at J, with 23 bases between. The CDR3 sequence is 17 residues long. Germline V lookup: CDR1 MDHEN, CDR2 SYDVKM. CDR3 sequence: CASQWVYGGTNNEKLFF. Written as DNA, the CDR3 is TGTGCCAGCCAATGGGTCTACGGCGGTACCAATAATGAAAAACTGTTTTTT.

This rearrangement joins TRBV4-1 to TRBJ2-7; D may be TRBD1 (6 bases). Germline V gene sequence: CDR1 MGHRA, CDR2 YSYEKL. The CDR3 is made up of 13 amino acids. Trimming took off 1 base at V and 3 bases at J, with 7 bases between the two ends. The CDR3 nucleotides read TGCGCCAGCAGCCAAGGGGGGCTCTACGAGCAGTACTTC. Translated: CASSQGGLYEQYF.

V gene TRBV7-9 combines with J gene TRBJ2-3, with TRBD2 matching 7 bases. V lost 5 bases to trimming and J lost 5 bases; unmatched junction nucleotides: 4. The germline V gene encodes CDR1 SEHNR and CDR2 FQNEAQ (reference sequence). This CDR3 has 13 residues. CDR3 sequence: CASSGRERDTQYF. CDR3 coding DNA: TGTGCCAGCAGCGGGCGGGAGAGAGATACGCAGTATTTT.

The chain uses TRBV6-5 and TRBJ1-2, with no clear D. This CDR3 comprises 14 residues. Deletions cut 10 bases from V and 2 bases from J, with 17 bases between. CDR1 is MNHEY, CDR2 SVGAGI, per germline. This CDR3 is CATSPTKRNYGYTF. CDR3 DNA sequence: TGTGCCACCTCCCCCACGAAGAGAAACTATGGCTACACCTTC.

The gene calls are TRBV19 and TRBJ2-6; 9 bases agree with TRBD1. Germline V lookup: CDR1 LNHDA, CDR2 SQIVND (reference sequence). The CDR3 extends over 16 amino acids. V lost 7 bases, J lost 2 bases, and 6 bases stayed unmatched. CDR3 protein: CASKDRGSAGANVLTF. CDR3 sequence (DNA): TGTGCCAGTAAGGACAGGGGTTCTGCTGGGGCCAACGTCCTGACTTTC.

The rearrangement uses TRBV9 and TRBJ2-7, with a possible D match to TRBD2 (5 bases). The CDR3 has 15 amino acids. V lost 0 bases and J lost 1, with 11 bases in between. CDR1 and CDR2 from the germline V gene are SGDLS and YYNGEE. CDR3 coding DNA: TGTGCCAGCAGCGTAGGGCTACGAGGGTCCTACGAGCAGTACTTC. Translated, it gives CASSVGLRGSYEQYF.

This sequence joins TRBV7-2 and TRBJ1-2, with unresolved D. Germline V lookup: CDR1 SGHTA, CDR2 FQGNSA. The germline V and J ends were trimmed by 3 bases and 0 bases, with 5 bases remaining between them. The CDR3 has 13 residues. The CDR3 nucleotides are TGTGCCAGCAGCTTGAGATCTAACTATGGCTACACCTTC. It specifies CASSLRSNYGYTF.

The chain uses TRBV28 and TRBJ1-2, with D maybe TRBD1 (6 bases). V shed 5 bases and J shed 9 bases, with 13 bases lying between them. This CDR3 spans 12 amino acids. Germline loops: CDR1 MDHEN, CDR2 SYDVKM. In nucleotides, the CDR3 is TGTGCCAGCAGTAGGGACAAACTGCGCTACACCTTC. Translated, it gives CASSRDKLRYTF.

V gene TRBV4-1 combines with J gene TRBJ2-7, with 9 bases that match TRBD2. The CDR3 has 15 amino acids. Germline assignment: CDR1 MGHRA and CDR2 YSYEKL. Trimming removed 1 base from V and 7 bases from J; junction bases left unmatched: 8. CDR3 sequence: CASSQAGLALTEQYF. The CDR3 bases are TGCGCCAGCAGCCAAGCGGGACTAGCTTTAACTGAGCAGTACTTC.

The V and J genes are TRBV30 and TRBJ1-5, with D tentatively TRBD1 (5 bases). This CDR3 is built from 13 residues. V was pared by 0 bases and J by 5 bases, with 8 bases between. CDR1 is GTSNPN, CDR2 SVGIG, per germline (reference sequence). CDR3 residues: CAWSVQADQPQHF. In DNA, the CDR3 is TGTGCCTGGAGTGTACAGGCTGATCAGCCCCAGCATTTT.

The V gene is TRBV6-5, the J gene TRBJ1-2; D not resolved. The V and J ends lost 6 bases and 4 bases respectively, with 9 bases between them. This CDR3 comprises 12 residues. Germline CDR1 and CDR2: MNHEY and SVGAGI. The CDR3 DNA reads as TGTGCCAGCAGCCAAGACACCTATGGCTACACCTTC. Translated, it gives CASSQDTYGYTF.

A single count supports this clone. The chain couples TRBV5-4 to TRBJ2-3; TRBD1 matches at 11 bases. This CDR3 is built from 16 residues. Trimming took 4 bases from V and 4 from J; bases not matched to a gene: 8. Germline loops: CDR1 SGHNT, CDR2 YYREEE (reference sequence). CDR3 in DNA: TGTGCCAGCAGCCCCATCTGGACAGGGGGCCCAGATACGCAGTATTTT. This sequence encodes CASSPIWTGGPDTQYF.